The sequence of this TCR beta chain was determined in a study of blood T cell repertoires in COVID-19. This clone was picked up one time. Study processing details: Nucleated cell counts were estimated from reference gene primer amplification. TCRdb's table, derived via immunoSEQ multiplex PCR, lists solely in-frame clones and lacks some. The V and J calls and the clone size are those of that table, but D and trimming were determined from the DNA. The sample holds around 86,000 clones, around 82% seen once. V lost 6 bases to trimming and J lost 4 bases; unmatched junction nucleotides: 10. This CDR3 contains 16 residues. CDR1 is LNHDA, CDR2 SQIVND, per germline (reference sequence).

The origin of this receptor is a human donor in a cohort sampled during active COVID-19. Sequencing was performed on peripheral blood. The V and J genes are TRBV19 and TRBJ2-7; 12 nucleotides line up with TRBD2. CDR3 nucleotides: TGTGCCAGTAGCTCTTATCGGGGACTAGCGGGTTACGAGCAGTACTTC. This translates into CASSSYRGLAGYEQYF.